This T cell receptor beta chain came from a study of blood T cell repertoires in COVID-19. This clone has a single count. Germline CDR1 and CDR2: MNHEY and SVGEGT. Unmatched junction bases numbered 4, after V lost 5 bases and J lost 9 bases. The CDR3 runs to 12 residues. Clones were sequenced by immunoSEQ multiplex PCR, and TCRdb holds only the in-frame ones, with some missing. This sample has fewer than 40,000 clones; around 90% occur once, and the top ten carry roughly 6.1%. V usage is TRBV6-2 or TRBV6-3 and J usage is TRBJ1-5; 7 nucleotides match TRBD1. Sequences were obtained from peripheral blood. This sequence originates from a human donor in a cohort sampled during active COVID-19. The CDR3 here is CASSPGGLPQHF. CDR3 nucleotides: TGTGCCAGCAGTCCAGGGGGTCTGCCCCAGCATTTT.